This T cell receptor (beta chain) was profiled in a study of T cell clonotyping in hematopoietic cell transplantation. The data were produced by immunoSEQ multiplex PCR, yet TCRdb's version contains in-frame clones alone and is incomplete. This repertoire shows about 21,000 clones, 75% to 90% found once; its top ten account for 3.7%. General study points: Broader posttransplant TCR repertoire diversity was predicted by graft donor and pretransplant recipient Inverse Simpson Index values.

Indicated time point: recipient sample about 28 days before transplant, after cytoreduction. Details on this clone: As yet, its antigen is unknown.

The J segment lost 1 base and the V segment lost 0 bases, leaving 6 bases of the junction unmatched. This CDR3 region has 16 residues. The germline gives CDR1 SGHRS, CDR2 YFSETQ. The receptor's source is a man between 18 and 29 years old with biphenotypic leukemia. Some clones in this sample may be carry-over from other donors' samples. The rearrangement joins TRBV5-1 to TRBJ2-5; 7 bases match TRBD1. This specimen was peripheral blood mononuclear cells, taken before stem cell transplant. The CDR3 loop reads CASSLVRTGGQETQYF. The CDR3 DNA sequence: TGCGCCAGCAGCTTGGTGAGGACAGGCGGCCAAGAGACCCAGTACTTC.